This T cell receptor beta chain comes out of a study of CD8 T cells in ankylosing spondylitis. MiXCR was run by TCRdb on the 5' RACE reads, yielding one entry per CDR3 protein. The sample holds approximately 210,000 distinct CDR3 sequences; more than 10% are singletons and the top ten take 16%. Concerning this clonotype itself: The antigen is undetermined.

Study-wide results and caveats: A TCR beta motif made of fewer than 10 highly homologous variants seemed typical of ankylosing spondylitis blood. Those disease-linked clones were CD8+; they were also relatively rare in peripheral blood.

Trimming took 6 bases from V and 4 from J, leaving 26 bases between them. CDR3 length equals 18 residues. The rearrangement uses TRBV12-3 or TRBV12-4 and TRBJ2-3, with a weak D call TRBD2 (5 bases). The TCR originated in a male donor with ankylosing spondylitis or in good health (not recorded which). Sequencing input: blood, either unsorted or a sorted T cell fraction (not recorded which). CDR3 protein: CASSRNVGSGSSADTQYF. The CDR3 DNA sequence: TGTGCCAGCAGCCGAAACGTAGGGTCGGGGTCCAGTGCAGATACGCAGTATTTT.